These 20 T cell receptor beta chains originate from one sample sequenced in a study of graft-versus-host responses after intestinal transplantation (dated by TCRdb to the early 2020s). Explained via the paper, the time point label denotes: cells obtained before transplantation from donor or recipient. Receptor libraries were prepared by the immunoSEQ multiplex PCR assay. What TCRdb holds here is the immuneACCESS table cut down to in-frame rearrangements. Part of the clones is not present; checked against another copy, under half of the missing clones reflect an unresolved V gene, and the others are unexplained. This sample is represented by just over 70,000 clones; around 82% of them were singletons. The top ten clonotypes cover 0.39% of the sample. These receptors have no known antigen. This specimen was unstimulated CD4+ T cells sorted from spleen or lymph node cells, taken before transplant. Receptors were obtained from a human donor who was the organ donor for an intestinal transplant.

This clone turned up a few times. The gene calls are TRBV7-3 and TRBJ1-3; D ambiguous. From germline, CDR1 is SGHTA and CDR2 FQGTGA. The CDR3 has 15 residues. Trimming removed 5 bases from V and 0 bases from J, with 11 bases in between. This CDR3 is CASSSNPTSGNTIYF. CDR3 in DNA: TGTGCCAGCAGCAGCAACCCTACCTCTGGAAACACCATATATTTT. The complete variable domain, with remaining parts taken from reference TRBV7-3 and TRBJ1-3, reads GAGVSQTPSNKVTEKGKYVELRCDPISGHTALYWYRQSLGQGPEFLIYFQGTGAADDSGLPNDRFFAVRPEGSVSTLKIQRTERGDSAVYLCASSSNPTSGNTIYFGEGSWLTVV.

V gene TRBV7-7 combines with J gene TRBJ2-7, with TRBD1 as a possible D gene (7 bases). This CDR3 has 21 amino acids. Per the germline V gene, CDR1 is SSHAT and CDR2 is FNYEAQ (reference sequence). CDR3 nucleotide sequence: TGTGCTAGCAGCCAAGGGAGGTGGTATAGGACAGGCACCCCGAGCTCCTACGAGCAGTACGTC. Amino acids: CASSQGRWYRTGTPSSYEQYV.

CDR3 protein: CASSGSTTSTDTQYF. CDR3 DNA: TGTGCCAGCAGTGGCAGCACTACTAGCACAGATACGCAGTATTTT. The V gene is TRBV2, the J gene TRBJ2-3; D is unresolved. This CDR3 has 15 amino acids. The germline CDR1 and CDR2 sequences are SNHLY and FYNNEI. V dropped 4 bases and J dropped 0 bases, with 11 bases sitting between them.

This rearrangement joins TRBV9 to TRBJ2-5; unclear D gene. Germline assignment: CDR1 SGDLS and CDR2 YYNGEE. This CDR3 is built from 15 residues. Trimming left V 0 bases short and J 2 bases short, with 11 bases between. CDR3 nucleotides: TGTGCCAGCAGCGTAGCATCAGACTTACAAGAGACCCAGTACTTC. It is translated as CASSVASDLQETQYF.

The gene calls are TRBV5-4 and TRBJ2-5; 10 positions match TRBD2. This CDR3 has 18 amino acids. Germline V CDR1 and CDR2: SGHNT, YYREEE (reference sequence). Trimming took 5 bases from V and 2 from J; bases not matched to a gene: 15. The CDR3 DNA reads TGTGCCAGCAGGCTGGCGGGTCCTAGCGGGGGACCTCAAGAGACCCAGTACTTC. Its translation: CASRLAGPSGGPQETQYF.

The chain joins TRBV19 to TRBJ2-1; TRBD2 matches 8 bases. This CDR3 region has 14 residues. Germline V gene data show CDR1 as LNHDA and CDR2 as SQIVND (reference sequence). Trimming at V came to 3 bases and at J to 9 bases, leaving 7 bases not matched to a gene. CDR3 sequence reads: CASSIAGGVGEQFF. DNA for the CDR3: TGTGCCAGTAGTATTGCGGGGGGTGTTGGTGAGCAGTTCTTC.

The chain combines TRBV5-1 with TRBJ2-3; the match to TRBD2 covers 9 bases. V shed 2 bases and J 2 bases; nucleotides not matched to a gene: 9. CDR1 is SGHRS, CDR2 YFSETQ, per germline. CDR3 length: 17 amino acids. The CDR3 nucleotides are TGCGCCAGCAGCTTAGGGACCGGGACTAGCTTCACAGATACGCAGTATTTT. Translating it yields CASSLGTGTSFTDTQYF. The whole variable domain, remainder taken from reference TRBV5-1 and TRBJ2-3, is KAGVTQTPRYLIKTRGQQVTLSCSPISGHRSVSWYQQTPGQGLQFLFEYFSETQRNKGNFPGRFSGRQFSNSRSEMNVSTLELGDSALYLCASSLGTGTSFTDTQYFGPGTRLTVL.

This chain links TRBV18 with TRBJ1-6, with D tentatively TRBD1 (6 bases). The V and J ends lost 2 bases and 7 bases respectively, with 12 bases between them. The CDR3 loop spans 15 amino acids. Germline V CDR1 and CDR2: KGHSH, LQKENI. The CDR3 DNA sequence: TGTGCCAGCTCACCATCAGGGGCTGAAAATTCACCCCTCCACTTT. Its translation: CASSPSGAENSPLHF. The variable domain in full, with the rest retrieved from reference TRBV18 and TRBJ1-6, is NAGVMQNPRHLVRRRGQEARLRCSPMKGHSHVYWYRQLPEEGLKFMVYLQKENIIDESGMPKERFSAEFPKEGPSILRIQQVVRGDSAAYFCASSPSGAENSPLHFGNGTRLTVT.

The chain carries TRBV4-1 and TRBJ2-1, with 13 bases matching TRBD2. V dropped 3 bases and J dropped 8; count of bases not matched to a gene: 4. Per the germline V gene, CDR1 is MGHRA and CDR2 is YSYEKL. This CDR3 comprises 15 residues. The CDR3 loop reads CASSQGTSGADEQFF. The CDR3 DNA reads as TGCGCCAGCAGCCAGGGGACTAGCGGGGCGGATGAGCAGTTCTTC.

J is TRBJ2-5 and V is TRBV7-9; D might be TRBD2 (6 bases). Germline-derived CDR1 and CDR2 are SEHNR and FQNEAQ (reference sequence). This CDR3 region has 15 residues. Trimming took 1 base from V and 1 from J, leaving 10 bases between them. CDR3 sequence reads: CASSLGRGGQETQYF. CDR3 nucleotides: TGTGCCAGCAGCTTAGGGCGGGGTGGCCAAGAGACCCAGTACTTC.

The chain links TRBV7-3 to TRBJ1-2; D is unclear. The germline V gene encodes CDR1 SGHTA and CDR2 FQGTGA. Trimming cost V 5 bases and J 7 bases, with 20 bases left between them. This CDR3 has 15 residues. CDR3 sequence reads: CASSPTPETTRGYTF. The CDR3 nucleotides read TGTGCCAGCAGCCCCACCCCCGAGACGACTCGTGGCTACACCTTC.

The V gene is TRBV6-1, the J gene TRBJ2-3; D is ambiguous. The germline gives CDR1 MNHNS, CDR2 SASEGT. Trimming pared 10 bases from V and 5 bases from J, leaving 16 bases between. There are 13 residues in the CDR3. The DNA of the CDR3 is TGTGCCATCCAGATCCCATCGGGAGATACGCAGTATTTT. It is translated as CAIQIPSGDTQYF.

CDR3 residues: CASSVESSGGPEWTDTQYF. For the CDR3, the DNA is TGTGCCAGCAGCGTAGAGAGTAGCGGGGGCCCCGAGTGGACAGATACGCAGTATTTT. The chain links TRBV9 to TRBJ2-3, with 9 bases that match TRBD2. V was pared by 0 bases and J by 3 bases, with 14 bases of the junction left unmatched. This CDR3 contains 19 residues. In germline, CDR1 is SGDLS, CDR2 YYNGEE.

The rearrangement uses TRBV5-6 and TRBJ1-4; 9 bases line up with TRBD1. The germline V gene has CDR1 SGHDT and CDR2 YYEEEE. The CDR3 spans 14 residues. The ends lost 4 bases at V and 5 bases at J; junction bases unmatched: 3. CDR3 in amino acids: CASSLQGANEKLFF. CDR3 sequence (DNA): TGTGCCAGCAGCCTACAGGGGGCGAATGAAAAACTGTTTTTT.

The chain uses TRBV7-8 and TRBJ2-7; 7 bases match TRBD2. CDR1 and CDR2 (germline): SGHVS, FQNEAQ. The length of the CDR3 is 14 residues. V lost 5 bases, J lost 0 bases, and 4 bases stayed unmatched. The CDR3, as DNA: TGTGCCAGCAGCCCAAGGACTAGCTCCTACGAGCAGTACGTC. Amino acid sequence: CASSPRTSSYEQYV.

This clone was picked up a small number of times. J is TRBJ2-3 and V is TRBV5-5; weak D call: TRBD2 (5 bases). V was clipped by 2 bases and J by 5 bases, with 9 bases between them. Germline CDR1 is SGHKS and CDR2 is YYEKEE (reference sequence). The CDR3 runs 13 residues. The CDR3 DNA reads TGTGCCAGCAGCTTTCAACGGGGAGATACGCAGTATTTT. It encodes CASSFQRGDTQYF.

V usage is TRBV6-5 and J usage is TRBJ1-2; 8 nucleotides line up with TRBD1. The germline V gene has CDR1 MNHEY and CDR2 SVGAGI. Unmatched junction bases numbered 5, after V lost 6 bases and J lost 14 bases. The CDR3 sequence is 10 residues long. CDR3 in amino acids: CASRAGQATF. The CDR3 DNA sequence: TGTGCCAGCAGAGCGGGACAGGCGACCTTC.

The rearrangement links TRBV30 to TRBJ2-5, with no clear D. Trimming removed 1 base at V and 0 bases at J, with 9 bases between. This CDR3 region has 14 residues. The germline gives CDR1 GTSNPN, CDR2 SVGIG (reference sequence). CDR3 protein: CAWSDRVNQETQYF. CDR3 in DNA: TGTGCCTGGAGTGATCGGGTAAACCAAGAGACCCAGTACTTC.

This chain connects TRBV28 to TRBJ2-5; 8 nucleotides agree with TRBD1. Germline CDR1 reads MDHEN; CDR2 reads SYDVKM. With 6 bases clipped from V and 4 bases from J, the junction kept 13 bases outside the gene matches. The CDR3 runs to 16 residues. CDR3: CASSPLGQGAGETQYF. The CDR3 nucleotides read TGTGCCAGCAGCCCCTTAGGACAGGGAGCGGGAGAGACCCAGTACTTC.

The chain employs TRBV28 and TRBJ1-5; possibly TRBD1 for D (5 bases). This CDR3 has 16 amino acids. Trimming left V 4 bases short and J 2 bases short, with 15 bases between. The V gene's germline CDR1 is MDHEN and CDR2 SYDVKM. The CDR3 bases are TGTGCCAGCAGTTCCCCCACGACAGAGGGCAATCAGCCCCAGCATTTT. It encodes CASSSPTTEGNQPQHF.